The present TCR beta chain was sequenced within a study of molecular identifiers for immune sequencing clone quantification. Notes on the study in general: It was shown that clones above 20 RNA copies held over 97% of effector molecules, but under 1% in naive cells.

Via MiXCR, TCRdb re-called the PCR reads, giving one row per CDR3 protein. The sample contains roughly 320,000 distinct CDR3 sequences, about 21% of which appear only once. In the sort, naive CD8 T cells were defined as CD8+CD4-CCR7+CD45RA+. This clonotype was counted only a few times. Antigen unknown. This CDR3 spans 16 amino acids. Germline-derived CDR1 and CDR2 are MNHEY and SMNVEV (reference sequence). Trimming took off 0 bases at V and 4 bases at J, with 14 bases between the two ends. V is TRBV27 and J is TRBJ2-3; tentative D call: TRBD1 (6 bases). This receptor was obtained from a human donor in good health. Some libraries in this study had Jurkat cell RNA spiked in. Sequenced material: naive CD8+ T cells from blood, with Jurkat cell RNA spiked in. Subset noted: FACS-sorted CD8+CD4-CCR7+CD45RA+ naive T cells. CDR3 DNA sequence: TGTGCCAGCAGTTTATCGCAGGGGCTTGGCGCAGATACGCAGTATTTT. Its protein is CASSLSQGLGADTQYF.